This T cell receptor (beta chain) was recorded in a study of T cells in Graves' hyperthyroidism and ophthalmopathy. Study outcomes and limitations: Appearing also in blood were most of the thyroid clonotypes expanded above 0.001.

Amplified TCR beta CDR3 regions came from RNA transcripts. When the TCR CDR3 underwent first-round RT-PCR, the HTBI primer set was used. TCRdb re-analysed the multiplex PCR reads in MiXCR, keeping a single row per CDR3 protein. The table records 550,000 to 600,000 distinct CDR3 sequences, 16% of them present only once. Many counts were recorded for this clonotype. What it binds is not known. The receptor was isolated from a woman between 18 and 30 years old with Graves' hyperthyroidism. Sequencing was done on a sample of blood.

The CDR3 nucleotides are TGTGCCAGCAGCGGCCCACCCGCGCATACGCAGTATTTT. This sequence encodes CASSGPPAHTQYF. The chain carries TRBV2 and TRBJ2-3; D unresolved. The CDR3 covers 13 residues. Germline assignment: CDR1 SNHLY and CDR2 FYNNEI. V dropped 6 bases and J dropped 7 bases, with 14 bases sitting between them.